This T cell receptor beta chain was profiled in a study of response to subunit inactivated influenza vaccine. Germline CDR1 is SGHTA and CDR2 is FQGNSA. Trimming took off 7 bases at V and 0 bases at J, with 14 bases between the two ends. This CDR3 has 15 residues. TCRdb reanalysed the RT-PCR reads using MiXCR and keeps one entry per CDR3 protein. Among some 550,000 distinct CDR3 sequences listed, 20% to 25% were seen once. These same records also appear under a second study, on T cells expressing NK-cell markers. Per that paper: The authors made TCR beta cDNA libraries by 5'RACE template switching. This switching added a universal primer site and UMIs. Investigators obtained TCR beta repertoires from sorted CD3+CD56+NKG2C+, CD3+CD56+NKG2C- and CD3+CD56-NKG2C+ T cells. Among eight sequenced donors, seven carried HCMV seropositivity while one was seronegative. Sorting was restricted to alpha-beta TCR T cells by an anti-gamma-delta TCR antibody in several experiments. Each of six donors carried dominant NKG2C+ clonotypes accounting for about 1.0-8% of CD8+ T cells.

Specimen: CD4+ T cells sorted from PBMCs, collected approximately 12 days after vaccination. The chain uses TRBV7-2 and TRBJ2-3, with D perhaps TRBD1 (7 bases). The TCR originated in a man aged 50-59 years who received an inactivated influenza vaccine. The CDR3 DNA sequence: TGTGCCAGCACTTCGACAGGGACTAGCACAGATACGCAGTATTTT. The encoded protein is CASTSTGTSTDTQYF.